The rows below give T cell receptor beta chains drawn from one sample of a study of blood T cell repertoires in COVID-19. Assay used: immunoSEQ multiplex PCR; TCRdb lists only in-frame clones, some missing. The sample holds about 92,000 clones, roughly 80% seen once. Sequenced material: peripheral blood. These receptors all come from a woman older than 75 with active or convalescent COVID-19. CDR3s include the opening cysteine and the closing phenylalanine or tryptophan. The order of the fields is D gene, V gene, J gene, clone size, CDR3 protein, CDR3 DNA. D genes are given only for firm matches. Clone size is shown for a subset of rows, as once, few, many or a class of expanded clone.

d_call: TRBD1
v_call: TRBV7-3
j_call: TRBJ1-1
clone_size: few
cdr3_aa: CASSTTGTGEAFF
cdr3_nt: TGTGCCAGCAGTACTACCGGGACAGGAGAAGCTTTCTTT

d_call: .
v_call: TRBV13
j_call: TRBJ2-2
clone_size: .
cdr3_aa: CASSQRDTGELFF
cdr3_nt: TGTGCCAGCAGCCAGCGTGACACCGGGGAGCTGTTTTTT

d_call: .
v_call: TRBV5-1
j_call: TRBJ2-2
clone_size: .
cdr3_aa: CASSLRQGDTGELFF
cdr3_nt: TGCGCCAGCAGCTTAAGGCAGGGTGACACCGGGGAGCTGTTTTTT

d_call: TRBD1
v_call: TRBV6-4
j_call: TRBJ1-2
clone_size: .
cdr3_aa: CATPPADRGRREYGYTF
cdr3_nt: TGTGCCACCCCACCCGCGGACAGGGGGCGCAGGGAGTATGGCTACACCTTC

d_call: TRBD1
v_call: TRBV6-5
j_call: TRBJ1-3
clone_size: .
cdr3_aa: CASTGQGSSGNTIYF
cdr3_nt: TGTGCCAGCACCGGACAGGGGAGCTCTGGAAACACCATATATTTT

d_call: .
v_call: TRBV7-2
j_call: TRBJ2-5
clone_size: .
cdr3_aa: CASSFGWGPPETQYF
cdr3_nt: TGTGCCAGCAGCTTCGGGTGGGGCCCCCCAGAGACCCAGTACTTC

d_call: TRBD1
v_call: TRBV18
j_call: TRBJ2-3
clone_size: .
cdr3_aa: CASSKRQGKTDTQYF
cdr3_nt: TGTGCCAGCTCAAAGAGACAGGGGAAGACAGATACGCAGTATTTT

d_call: .
v_call: TRBV19
j_call: TRBJ2-7
clone_size: few
cdr3_aa: CASSMEGRQGGEQYF
cdr3_nt: TGTGCCAGTAGTATGGAAGGGAGGCAGGGAGGCGAGCAGTACTTC

d_call: .
v_call: TRBV7-8
j_call: TRBJ2-7
clone_size: .
cdr3_aa: CASSQSGYEQYF
cdr3_nt: TGTGCCAGCAGCCAGAGCGGCTACGAGCAGTACTTC

d_call: .
v_call: TRBV5-1
j_call: TRBJ1-5
clone_size: .
cdr3_aa: CASSLGSGLNQPQHF
cdr3_nt: TGCGCCAGCAGCTTGGGTTCAGGGTTAAATCAGCCCCAGCATTTT

d_call: .
v_call: TRBV18
j_call: TRBJ1-5
clone_size: few
cdr3_aa: CASSTGGNQPQHF
cdr3_nt: TGTGCCAGCTCAACCGGGGGCAATCAGCCCCAGCATTTT

d_call: .
v_call: TRBV4-2
j_call: TRBJ1-6
clone_size: .
cdr3_aa: CASSPGGVNSPLHF
cdr3_nt: TGTGCCAGCAGCCCGGGGGGTGTAAATTCACCCCTCCACTTT

d_call: .
v_call: TRBV7-9
j_call: TRBJ2-7
clone_size: .
cdr3_aa: CASTRINRKSSYEQYF
cdr3_nt: TGTGCCAGCACCCGAATCAACAGGAAGAGCTCCTACGAGCAGTACTTC

d_call: .
v_call: TRBV28
j_call: TRBJ1-1
clone_size: .
cdr3_aa: CASRFPGRAEAFF
cdr3_nt: TGTGCCAGCAGATTTCCGGGCAGGGCTGAAGCTTTCTTT

d_call: .
v_call: TRBV6-5
j_call: TRBJ1-5
clone_size: few
cdr3_aa: CASRGQLGGQPQHF
cdr3_nt: TGTGCCAGCAGGGGACAACTCGGCGGGCAGCCCCAGCATTTT

d_call: .
v_call: TRBV28
j_call: TRBJ1-1
clone_size: .
cdr3_aa: CASSLYGRQNTEAFF
cdr3_nt: TGTGCCAGCAGTTTATATGGCAGGCAGAACACTGAAGCTTTCTTT

d_call: .
v_call: TRBV29-1
j_call: TRBJ1-1
clone_size: .
cdr3_aa: CSVPTEGGAFF
cdr3_nt: TGCAGCGTCCCGACTGAAGGGGGAGCTTTCTTT

d_call: TRBD1
v_call: TRBV30
j_call: TRBJ1-5
clone_size: few
cdr3_aa: CAWSYRGNQPQHF
cdr3_nt: TGTGCCTGGAGTTACAGGGGGAATCAGCCCCAGCATTTT

d_call: TRBD2
v_call: TRBV7-3
j_call: TRBJ2-1
clone_size: once
cdr3_aa: CASSAWGGNEQFF
cdr3_nt: TGTGCCAGCAGCGCATGGGGGGGTAATGAGCAGTTCTTC

d_call: .
v_call: TRBV10-3
j_call: TRBJ1-1
clone_size: .
cdr3_aa: CAISESPLVENTEAFF
cdr3_nt: TGTGCCATCAGTGAGTCCCCACTGGTTGAGAACACTGAAGCTTTCTTT

d_call: .
v_call: TRBV18
j_call: TRBJ1-3
clone_size: .
cdr3_aa: CASSPGGASGNTIYF
cdr3_nt: TGTGCCAGCTCACCCGGGGGAGCTTCTGGAAACACCATATATTTT

d_call: TRBD2
v_call: TRBV5-1
j_call: TRBJ2-2
clone_size: .
cdr3_aa: CASSLIGGGTNTGELFF
cdr3_nt: TGCGCCAGCAGCTTGATTGGCGGGGGGACAAACACCGGGGAGCTGTTTTTT

d_call: TRBD2
v_call: TRBV5-1
j_call: TRBJ2-2
clone_size: .
cdr3_aa: CASSRGTSGDTGELFF
cdr3_nt: TGCGCCAGCAGCCGAGGGACTAGCGGGGACACCGGGGAGCTGTTTTTT

d_call: .
v_call: TRBV6-2/TRBV6-3
j_call: TRBJ1-2
clone_size: few
cdr3_aa: CASSYGLLGHGSHNYGYTF
cdr3_nt: TGTGCCAGCAGTTACGGGTTGTTGGGCCACGGGAGCCATAACTATGGCTACACCTTC

d_call: TRBD2
v_call: TRBV5-1
j_call: TRBJ2-7
clone_size: .
cdr3_aa: CASSPYGLAGGTYEQYF
cdr3_nt: TGCGCCAGCAGCCCGTATGGACTAGCGGGGGGAACCTACGAGCAGTACTTC

d_call: .
v_call: TRBV3-1/TRBV3-2
j_call: TRBJ1-3
clone_size: .
cdr3_aa: CASSEETGTGNTIYF
cdr3_nt: TGTGCCAGCAGCGAAGAGACAGGCACTGGAAACACCATATATTTT

d_call: TRBD1
v_call: TRBV7-2
j_call: TRBJ2-7
clone_size: .
cdr3_aa: CASSLAAGQDYEQYF
cdr3_nt: TGTGCCAGCAGCTTAGCGGCTGGACAGGACTACGAGCAGTACTTC

d_call: TRBD2
v_call: TRBV7-2
j_call: TRBJ2-2
clone_size: .
cdr3_aa: CASSLGGGTGELFF
cdr3_nt: TGTGCCAGCAGCTTAGGCGGGGGCACCGGGGAGCTGTTTTTT

d_call: .
v_call: TRBV28
j_call: TRBJ2-4
clone_size: once
cdr3_aa: CASSLGDFKNIQYF
cdr3_nt: TGTGCCAGCAGTTTGGGGGACTTTAAAAACATTCAGTACTTC

d_call: .
v_call: TRBV24-1
j_call: TRBJ1-2
clone_size: .
cdr3_aa: CATSDPTGNYGYTF
cdr3_nt: TGTGCCACCAGTGACCCGACAGGAAACTATGGCTACACCTTC

d_call: .
v_call: TRBV9
j_call: TRBJ2-3
clone_size: .
cdr3_aa: CASSVGAGADTQYF
cdr3_nt: TGTGCCAGCAGCGTAGGGGCAGGGGCAGATACGCAGTATTTT

d_call: TRBD2
v_call: TRBV4-1
j_call: TRBJ2-1
clone_size: .
cdr3_aa: CASSQVASGSYNEQFF
cdr3_nt: TGCGCCAGCAGCCAAGTTGCTAGCGGTTCCTACAATGAGCAGTTCTTC

d_call: TRBD1
v_call: TRBV7-9
j_call: TRBJ2-3
clone_size: many
cdr3_aa: CASSAPGTGASDTQYF
cdr3_nt: TGTGCCAGCAGCGCCCCCGGGACAGGGGCTTCAGATACGCAGTATTTT

d_call: .
v_call: TRBV7-2
j_call: TRBJ1-5
clone_size: .
cdr3_aa: CASSPDSYNQPQHF
cdr3_nt: TGTGCCAGCAGCCCGGACTCCTACAATCAGCCCCAGCATTTT

d_call: .
v_call: TRBV2
j_call: TRBJ2-1
clone_size: .
cdr3_aa: CASTLAGSNEQFF
cdr3_nt: TGTGCCAGCACCCTCGCCGGGAGCAATGAGCAGTTCTTC

d_call: TRBD1
v_call: TRBV27
j_call: TRBJ1-1
clone_size: once
cdr3_aa: CASSLLLTGAGTEAFF
cdr3_nt: TGTGCCAGCAGTTTACTCCTGACAGGGGCGGGCACTGAAGCTTTCTTT

d_call: TRBD1
v_call: TRBV10-3
j_call: TRBJ2-5
clone_size: .
cdr3_aa: CAIRAQGAKETQYF
cdr3_nt: TGTGCCATCAGAGCGCAGGGGGCTAAGGAGACCCAGTACTTC

d_call: .
v_call: TRBV18
j_call: TRBJ1-4
clone_size: .
cdr3_aa: CASSPETTNEKLFF
cdr3_nt: TGTGCCAGCTCACCAGAGACAACTAATGAAAAACTGTTTTTT

d_call: TRBD2
v_call: TRBV5-1
j_call: TRBJ2-1
clone_size: .
cdr3_aa: CASSETSGRGDEQFF
cdr3_nt: TGCGCCAGCAGCGAGACTAGCGGGAGGGGGGATGAGCAGTTCTTC

d_call: .
v_call: TRBV30
j_call: TRBJ1-3
clone_size: .
cdr3_aa: CARRPSDTSGNTIYF
cdr3_nt: TGTGCCCGACGCCCTTCCGACACCTCTGGAAACACCATATATTTT

d_call: .
v_call: TRBV3-1/TRBV3-2
j_call: TRBJ2-2
clone_size: .
cdr3_aa: CASSQPYQGTGELFF
cdr3_nt: TGTGCCAGCAGCCAACCTTATCAGGGAACCGGGGAGCTGTTTTTT

d_call: TRBD2
v_call: TRBV7-9
j_call: TRBJ2-1
clone_size: once
cdr3_aa: CASSTGTSGKTYNEQFF
cdr3_nt: TGTGCCAGCAGCACGGGGACTAGCGGGAAGACCTACAATGAGCAGTTCTTC

d_call: .
v_call: TRBV30
j_call: TRBJ1-2
clone_size: few
cdr3_aa: CAWSVPYGARGYTF
cdr3_nt: TGTGCCTGGAGTGTACCATACGGAGCTCGAGGCTACACCTTC

d_call: TRBD2
v_call: TRBV3-1/TRBV3-2
j_call: TRBJ2-2
clone_size: .
cdr3_aa: CASLGLPNTGELFF
cdr3_nt: TGTGCCAGCCTGGGACTACCGAACACCGGGGAGCTGTTTTTT

d_call: .
v_call: TRBV11-2
j_call: TRBJ2-1
clone_size: .
cdr3_aa: CASSLAQAGLGEQFF
cdr3_nt: TGTGCCAGCAGCTTAGCCCAAGCGGGTTTGGGTGAGCAGTTCTTC

d_call: TRBD1
v_call: TRBV2
j_call: TRBJ1-2
clone_size: .
cdr3_aa: CASSDRGYGSGYTF
cdr3_nt: TGTGCCAGCAGCGACAGGGGCTACGGTAGTGGCTACACCTTC

d_call: .
v_call: TRBV7-8
j_call: TRBJ2-7
clone_size: .
cdr3_aa: CASSLDLRDEQYF
cdr3_nt: TGTGCCAGCAGCTTAGATCTTAGAGACGAGCAGTACTTC

d_call: .
v_call: TRBV10-3
j_call: TRBJ1-5
clone_size: .
cdr3_aa: CAISESEGIGNQPQHF
cdr3_nt: TGTGCCATCAGTGAGTCGGAGGGTATTGGCAATCAGCCCCAGCATTTT

d_call: TRBD1
v_call: TRBV7-9
j_call: TRBJ2-7
clone_size: few
cdr3_aa: CASSLGGTALYEQYF
cdr3_nt: TGTGCCAGCAGCTTAGGGGGGACAGCTCTCTACGAGCAGTACTTC

d_call: .
v_call: TRBV21-1
j_call: TRBJ2-5
clone_size: .
cdr3_aa: CASSKEQERETQYF
cdr3_nt: TGTGCCAGCAGCAAAGAACAGGAGAGGGAGACCCAGTACTTC

d_call: TRBD1
v_call: TRBV12-5
j_call: TRBJ1-5
clone_size: .
cdr3_aa: CASGPGQGSNQPQHF
cdr3_nt: TGTGCTAGTGGCCCCGGACAGGGTAGCAATCAGCCCCAGCATTTT

d_call: TRBD2
v_call: TRBV9
j_call: TRBJ2-3
clone_size: .
cdr3_aa: CASSVTSGTLDTQYF
cdr3_nt: TGTGCCAGCAGCGTGACTAGCGGGACTTTAGATACGCAGTATTTT